A selection of T cell receptor beta chains follows, all from one sample in a study of long-term antiretroviral therapy in people with HIV. Clones were read by immunoSEQ multiplex PCR, and TCRdb kept only the in-frame ones, dropping some. Among around 30,000 clones listed, over 75% were seen once. Source: unsorted PBMCs, taken 0.5 years after starting antiretroviral therapy. These receptors were obtained from a woman in her late teens or twenties with HIV. Both conserved end residues are part of each CDR3. The D gene is left open where the match is weak. Size is stated for part of the rows, as once, few or many counts, or as a class when the clone is expanded.

d_call	j_call	clone_size	v_call	cdr3_nt	cdr3_aa
.	TRBJ2-1	.	TRBV9	TGTGCCAGCAGCGTAGGACCCCCCGATGAGCAGTTCTTC	CASSVGPPDEQFF
.	TRBJ2-1	once	TRBV4-3	TGCGCCAGCAGCCCCTCCTCAGGATGGCGGTTCTTC	CASSPSSGWRFF
.	TRBJ1-2	.	TRBV27	TGTGCCAGCAGTTTACAGCCCTATGGCTACACCTTC	CASSLQPYGYTF
.	TRBJ2-7	.	TRBV7-2	TGTGCCAGCAGCGGGAGCTCCTACGAGCAGTACTTC	CASSGSSYEQYF
TRBD2	TRBJ2-1	.	TRBV27	TGTGCCAGCAGTTGGACTAGCGGAGGAGCGGGGGAGCAGTTCTTC	CASSWTSGGAGEQFF
TRBD1	TRBJ2-7	once	TRBV2	TGTGCCAGCGCCGCGGCGACAGGGGTGCAGTACTTC	CASAAATGVQYF
.	TRBJ1-1	.	TRBV4-3	TGCGCCAGCAGCCAAGTGAATGATGACACTGAAGCTTTCTTT	CASSQVNDDTEAFF
.	TRBJ1-4	.	TRBV11-1	TGTGCCAGCAGCTTACTCCGAGCAACTAATGAAAAACTGTTTTTT	CASSLLRATNEKLFF
.	TRBJ2-3	.	TRBV9	TGTGCCAGCAGCGTAGATCGCACAGATACGCAGTATTTT	CASSVDRTDTQYF
TRBD1	TRBJ1-6	.	TRBV7-3	TGTGCCAGCAGTTCCGGACAGGCCGCTAATTCACCCCTCCACTTT	CASSSGQAANSPLHF
.	TRBJ1-4	.	TRBV15	TGTGCCACCAGAGAAGGACGAAGGGAAACTAATGAAAAACTGTTTTTT	CATREGRRETNEKLFF
TRBD2	TRBJ2-7	.	TRBV2	TGTGCCAGCAGTGAAGGGGGCGTAGCGGGAGTCGACGAGCAGTACTTC	CASSEGGVAGVDEQYF
.	TRBJ2-1	.	TRBV19	TGTGCCAGTAGTACCCGAGGGAATGAGCAGTTCTTC	CASSTRGNEQFF
TRBD2	TRBJ2-2	.	TRBV4-3	TGCGCCAGCAGCCAAGGTTTATGGCTAGCGGGTAACACCGGGGAGCTGTTTTTT	CASSQGLWLAGNTGELFF
.	TRBJ1-3	.	TRBV29-1	TGCAGCGTTGTAGGTTCCGCTGGAAACACCATATATTTT	CSVVGSAGNTIYF
TRBD1	TRBJ2-1	.	TRBV7-8	TGTGCCAGCAGCTTCAACCGGGACAGGGTACCTTACAATGAGCAGTTCTTC	CASSFNRDRVPYNEQFF
TRBD1	TRBJ2-1	.	TRBV6-1	TGTGCCAGCAGTGAGTCCAGGGGGCCCGGCTACAATGAGCAGTTCTTC	CASSESRGPGYNEQFF
.	TRBJ1-1	.	TRBV28	TGTGCCAGCACCCTTTACCCCCATCCCAACACTGAAGCTTTCTTT	CASTLYPHPNTEAFF
.	TRBJ1-4	.	TRBV28	TGTGCCAGCAGCCTTCCGGGGCAGGTTAATGAAAAACTGTTTTTT	CASSLPGQVNEKLFF
TRBD2	TRBJ2-4	.	TRBV29-1	TGCAGCGTTGCTAGCGGCCAAAACATTCAGTACTTC	CSVASGQNIQYF
TRBD2	TRBJ2-7	.	TRBV2	TGTGCCAGCAGGAGGCTGGCGGGAGGGCCACCAACCTACGAGCAGTACTTC	CASRRLAGGPPTYEQYF
.	TRBJ2-5	.	TRBV4-3	TGCGCCAGCAGCCAAGATCGGGTCCGTGGGACCCAGTACTTC	CASSQDRVRGTQYF
.	TRBJ1-1	once	TRBV4-2	TGTGCCAGCACCTCAACCCCCACTCTAGCTCCCCCGGCTTTCTTT	CASTSTPTLAPPAFF
TRBD2	TRBJ2-1	.	TRBV9	TGTGCCAGCAGCGTATTGGCTAGCGGATACAATGAGCAGTTCTTC	CASSVLASGYNEQFF
TRBD1	TRBJ2-2	.	TRBV7-6	TGTGCCAGCAGCTTGGGGACAGGGTCCCACACCGGGGAGCTGTTTTTT	CASSLGTGSHTGELFF
.	TRBJ1-2	.	TRBV15	TGTGCCACCAGCGGGCTTGGGGCAGGGTTTGGCTACACCTTC	CATSGLGAGFGYTF
.	TRBJ1-2	.	TRBV13	TGTGCCAGCAGCTTAAGAGCAAGGGCAGGGGTTATGGATGGCTACACCTTC	CASSLRARAGVMDGYTF
TRBD2	TRBJ2-7	few	TRBV27	TGTGCCAGCAGTTCCCTCGGGAGACTAGCGCTATCCTACGAGCAGTACTTC	CASSSLGRLALSYEQYF
.	TRBJ2-3	.	TRBV15	TGTGCCACCAGCAGTTACAGGGGCACAGATACGCAGTATTTT	CATSSYRGTDTQYF
.	TRBJ2-5	.	TRBV4-3	TGCGCCAGCAGTCTCCGGGGGAGTCGAGCAGAGACCCAGTACTTC	CASSLRGSRAETQYF
.	TRBJ2-1	.	TRBV7-9	TGTGCCAGCAGCACAGTAGCGAGACCATACAATGAGCAGTTCTTC	CASSTVARPYNEQFF
.	TRBJ1-3	.	TRBV9	TGTGCCAGCAGCGTAGATGGTTCGGCCTTGGGAAACACCATATATTTT	CASSVDGSALGNTIYF
.	TRBJ1-1	.	TRBV13	TGTGCCAGCAGCCCTAGATTAAGACAGAACAGAAACACTGAAGCTTTCTTT	CASSPRLRQNRNTEAFF
TRBD2	TRBJ2-3	.	TRBV7-2	TGTGCCAGCAGCCGTCGGGGACTAGCGAACACAGATACGCAGTATTTT	CASSRRGLANTDTQYF
TRBD2	TRBJ2-1	.	TRBV5-1	TGCGCCAGCAGCTTTGTGACTAGCGGGCAACCCCACAATGAGCAGTTCTTC	CASSFVTSGQPHNEQFF
.	TRBJ2-7	.	TRBV4-3	TGCGCCAGCAGCCAAGGTCGATCGGGAGTCTACGAGCAGTACTTC	CASSQGRSGVYEQYF
TRBD2	TRBJ2-5	.	TRBV5-4	TGTGCCAGCAGCCCGAAAGGACTAGCGGCACAAGAGACCCAGTACTTC	CASSPKGLAAQETQYF
TRBD1	TRBJ2-4	.	TRBV5-1	TGCGCCAGCAGCTTGGGTGGGGACAGGGGAATAGCCAAAAACATTCAGTACTTC	CASSLGGDRGIAKNIQYF
.	TRBJ1-2	.	TRBV29-1	TGCAGCGTTGATGGGGGTGTTGGCTACACCTTC	CSVDGGVGYTF
.	TRBJ1-3	once	TRBV14	TGTGCCAGCAGCCCCCTTATGGAAGGGTGGAGGAACACCATATATTTT	CASSPLMEGWRNTIYF
.	TRBJ2-7	.	TRBV29-1	TGCAGCGTTGAATTGGGTAGCGGAGAGGTCGCCTACGAGCAGTACTTC	CSVELGSGEVAYEQYF
TRBD2	TRBJ2-3	.	TRBV7-3	TGTGCCAGCAGCTTAAATGGGGTCGCAACTAGCGGGTGGAGCACAGATACGCAGTATTTT	CASSLNGVATSGWSTDTQYF
.	TRBJ2-5	once	TRBV20-1	TGCAGTGCCACTTCCAAGGAGACCCAGTACTTC	CSATSKETQYF
TRBD2	TRBJ2-2	.	TRBV27	TGTGCCAGCAGTTCCCCAATTGGGACTAAGAGGACCGGGGAGCTGTTTTTT	CASSSPIGTKRTGELFF
TRBD1	TRBJ2-7	.	TRBV9	TGTGCCAGCAGCCCGAGGGGGCGCTACGAGCAGTACTTC	CASSPRGRYEQYF
.	TRBJ1-4	.	TRBV7-9	TGTGCCAGCAGCTCTAGGGCTGCAACTAATGAAAAACTGTTTTTT	CASSSRAATNEKLFF
TRBD1	TRBJ2-7	once	TRBV5-1	TGCGCCAGCAGCTGGGACAGTACAACTAAGGAGCAGTACTTC	CASSWDSTTKEQYF
.	TRBJ2-7	.	TRBV6-1	TGTGCCAGCACCGTAGAGAAGACAGGACCGTACGAGCAGTACTTC	CASTVEKTGPYEQYF
TRBD2	TRBJ2-5	.	TRBV19	TGTGCCAGTTCTAGCGGGATGAAGACCCAGTACTTC	CASSSGMKTQYF
.	TRBJ2-7	few	TRBV10-1	TGCGCCAGCAGTGAGTCGACCCGGAGCGAGCAGTACTTC	CASSESTRSEQYF
.	TRBJ2-3	.	TRBV14	TGTGCCAGCAGCCAAGTCTCAAATACGCAGTATTTT	CASSQVSNTQYF
TRBD2	TRBJ2-3	.	TRBV27	TGTGCCAGCAGCCGTCCGGGACTAGCTCTGTTGGATACGCAGTATTTT	CASSRPGLALLDTQYF
.	TRBJ2-2	.	TRBV4-3	TGCGCCAGCAGCCAAGATACCCCGAACACCGGGGAGCTGTTTTTT	CASSQDTPNTGELFF
.	TRBJ2-7	once	TRBV11-1	TGTGCCAGCAGGTCGGACTCTTTCGGTCAGGGAGCCTACGAGCAGTACTTC	CASRSDSFGQGAYEQYF